One and the same sample provided the 9 T cell receptor beta chains below, sequenced in a study of blood T cell repertoires in COVID-19 (dated by TCRdb to about 2020). Library prep was done by the immunoSEQ multiplex PCR assay. TCRdb's version of the immuneACCESS table is confined to in-frame rearrangements and falls short of the full clone set. An unresolved V gene accounts for under half of the shortfall where checked; the remainder is of unknown origin. The sample yields about 50,000 clones; over 75% were counted once. Together, the top ten hold 10% to 15% of the sample. The sample taken for sequencing was peripheral blood. The receptors derive from a human donor with active COVID-19. The donor label of this sample is uncertain.

The rearrangement links TRBV5-1 to TRBJ2-2; D is perhaps TRBD1 (6 bases). With 2 bases removed from V and 4 bases from J, the gap between germline ends came to 9 bases. This CDR3 is built from 14 residues. Germline V gene lookup returns CDR1 SGHRS and CDR2 YFSETQ. CDR3 sequence: CASSFGDTTGELFF. The CDR3 coding sequence is TGCGCCAGCAGCTTCGGGGACACCACCGGGGAGCTGTTTTTT. The whole variable domain, filled in from reference TRBV5-1 and TRBJ2-2, reads KAGVTQTPRYLIKTRGQQVTLSCSPISGHRSVSWYQQTPGQGLQFLFEYFSETQRNKGNFPGRFSGRQFSNSRSEMNVSTLELGDSALYLCASSFGDTTGELFFGEGSRLTVL.

The chain is built from TRBV10-1 and TRBJ2-2, with D maybe TRBD1 (6 bases). CDR3 length equals 13 residues. V was shortened by 5 bases and J by 4 bases, with 8 bases between the two germline ends. Germline-derived CDR1 and CDR2 are WNHNN and SYGVQD (reference sequence). CDR3 nucleotides: TGCGCCAGCAGTATGGGGGCCACCGGGGAGCTGTTTTTT. Translated: CASSMGATGELFF.

This clone is hyperexpanded by share. The chain uses TRBV28 and TRBJ2-7; D remains ambiguous. Trimming shortened V by 5 bases and J by 5 bases, and 10 bases separated the two germline ends. Germline CDR1 reads MDHEN; CDR2 reads SYDVKM. The CDR3 consists of 12 residues. The CDR3 bases are TGTGCCAGCAGTCCCCACTACCACGAGCAGTACTTC. Amino acid sequence: CASSPHYHEQYF.

CDR3 coding DNA: TGTGCCAGCAGCGGAAACTCGGGAGGCGGCTACACCTTC. Translated, it gives CASSGNSGGGYTF. The chain links TRBV9 to TRBJ1-2; unclear D gene. The CDR3 extends over 13 amino acids. Germline CDR1 SGDLS, CDR2 YYNGEE. The V and J ends lost 3 bases and 8 bases respectively, with 14 bases between them.

The chain employs TRBV10-1 and TRBJ2-1; maybe TRBD2 (6 bases). V was shortened by 3 bases and J by 1 base, with 13 bases between the two germline ends. The CDR3 has 16 residues. Germline V gives CDR1 WNHNN, CDR2 SYGVQD (reference sequence). CDR3 sequence reads: CASSDYSGGSYNEQFF. In DNA form, the CDR3 reads TGCGCCAGCAGTGATTATTCTGGGGGGTCCTACAATGAGCAGTTCTTC.

This chain links TRBV5-1 with TRBJ2-3; 15 nucleotides line up with TRBD2. The CDR3 consists of 18 residues. With 4 bases clipped from V and 4 bases from J, the junction kept 10 bases outside the gene matches. Germline CDR1 SGHRS, CDR2 YFSETQ. As DNA, the CDR3 is TGCGCCAGCAGCGGCCTGGGACTAGCGGGGGGCCCCCCAGATACGCAGTATTTT. It yields the protein CASSGLGLAGGPPDTQYF.

This clone has only a few counts. This chain uses TRBV11-2 with TRBJ2-5; 10 positions agree with TRBD2. The CDR3 is made up of 18 amino acids. Germline CDR1 SGHAT, CDR2 FQNNGV. Trimming took 5 bases from V and 4 from J; bases not matched to a gene: 16. CDR3 protein: CASSPTFRPAGGRETQYF. The CDR3 nucleotides are TGTGCCAGCAGCCCTACTTTCCGGCCAGCGGGGGGGCGAGAGACCCAGTACTTC.

The CDR3 DNA reads TGTGCCACCAGCAGAGACGAGGGAATGAACTATGGCTACACCTTC. Translating gives CATSRDEGMNYGYTF. The V gene is TRBV15, the J gene TRBJ1-2; D not certain. Germline loops: CDR1 LNHNV, CDR2 YYDKDF (reference sequence). V lost 0 bases, J lost 2 bases, and 10 bases lay in between. The CDR3 runs to 15 residues. The whole variable domain, filled in from reference TRBV15 and TRBJ1-2, reads DAMVIQNPRYQVTQFGKPVTLSCSQTLNHNVMYWYQQKSSQAPKLLFHYYDKDFNNEADTPDNFQSRRPNTSFCFLDIRSPGLGDTAMYLCATSRDEGMNYGYTFGSGTRLTVV.

The V call is TRBV18, the J call TRBJ2-2; D not certain. The germline V and J ends were trimmed by 5 bases and 2 bases, with 3 bases remaining between them. The CDR3 has 12 amino acids. Germline CDR1 KGHSH, CDR2 LQKENI. Written as DNA, the CDR3 is TGTGCCAGCTCATTAAACACCGGGGAGCTGTTTTTT. Translated: CASSLNTGELFF.